This T cell receptor beta chain was obtained from a study of cytomegalovirus exposure and HLA in healthy donors. Study observations and caveats: According to a later analysis, donors in an Asian-associated ancestry cluster reportedly had fewer N-insertions than the approximately 720-donor mean. It was in a later analysis that TCR association rates were seen to vary by HLA locus, highest for DRB1 and lowest for HLA-C. A later analysis found most CMV-associated TCR beta chains apparently HLA-restricted.

In its sample, this clone was seen once. Antigen specificity is unknown. The CDR3 consists of 13 residues. The germline V gene has CDR1 SGHRS and CDR2 YFSETQ. V lost 0 bases to trimming and J lost 3 bases, with 7 bases between them. Primers: 60 Vbeta forward and 13 Jbeta reverse. Here immunoSEQ multiplex PCR was the method, and the copy in TCRdb shows in-frame clones only, minus some. Of about 190,000 clones in the sample, 75% to 90% are singletons; the top ten hold about 1.2%. The source is a man in his thirties or forties in good health and CMV-seronegative. Sequences were obtained from PBMCs. This rearrangement joins TRBV5-1 to TRBJ2-7; D gene ambiguous. The CDR3 loop reads CASSLGEFYEQYF. DNA for the CDR3: TGCGCCAGCAGCTTGGGCGAATTCTACGAGCAGTACTTC.